This TCR beta chain was captured in a study of blood T cell repertoires in COVID-19. On the study more broadly: Sample material is recorded as cDNA or gDNA derived from T cells, B-cell-depleted T cells, or PBMCs.

Original data processing: Quantification of nucleated cells was approximated via reference gene primer amplification. Only in-frame clones appear in the TCRdb table, and some are missing; sequencing was by immunoSEQ multiplex PCR. The V and J calls and clone size are taken from that table; D and trimming were inferred from the DNA. The repertoire holds 350,000 to 400,000 clones, with 88% as singletons. Everyone who took part was about 18 to 89 years old, and they came from about two dozen US areas. Cohort assignment relied on participant-reported clinical history. Germline V CDR1 and CDR2: SQVTM, ANQGSEA. V lost 2 bases to trimming and J lost 6 bases; unmatched junction nucleotides: 5. The CDR3 has 13 residues.

The material sequenced was PBMCs or T cells enriched from blood (not recorded which). This sequence originates from a woman younger than 30 who had recovered from COVID-19. The chain couples TRBV29-1 to TRBJ2-5, with 8 bases matching TRBD2. CDR3 protein: CSVERGGPKTQYF. The DNA for the CDR3 is TGCAGCGTTGAACGGGGGGGCCCAAAGACCCAGTACTTC.